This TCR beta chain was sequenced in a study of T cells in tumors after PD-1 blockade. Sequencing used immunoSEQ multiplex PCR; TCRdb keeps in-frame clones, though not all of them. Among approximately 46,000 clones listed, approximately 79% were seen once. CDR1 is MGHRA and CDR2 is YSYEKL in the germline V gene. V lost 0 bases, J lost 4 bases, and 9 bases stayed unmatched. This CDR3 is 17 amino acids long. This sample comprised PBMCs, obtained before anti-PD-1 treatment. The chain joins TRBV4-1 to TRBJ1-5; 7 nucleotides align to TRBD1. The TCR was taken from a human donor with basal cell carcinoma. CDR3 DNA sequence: TGCGCCAGCAGCCAAGACACCGGGACAGTCATGAATCAGCCCCAGCATTTT. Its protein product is CASSQDTGTVMNQPQHF.